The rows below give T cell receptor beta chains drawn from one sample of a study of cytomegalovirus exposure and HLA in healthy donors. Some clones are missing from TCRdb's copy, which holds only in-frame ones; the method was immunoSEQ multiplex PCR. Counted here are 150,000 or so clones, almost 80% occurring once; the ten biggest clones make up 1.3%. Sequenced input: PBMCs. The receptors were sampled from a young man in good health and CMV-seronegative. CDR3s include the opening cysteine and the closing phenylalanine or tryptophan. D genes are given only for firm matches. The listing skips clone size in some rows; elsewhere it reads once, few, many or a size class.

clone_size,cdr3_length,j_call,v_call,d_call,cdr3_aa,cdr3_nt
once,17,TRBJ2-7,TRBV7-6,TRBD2,CASSPVRRGLAGVEQYF,TGTGCCAGCAGCCCCGTTCGCCGGGGACTAGCGGGAGTCGAGCAGTACTTC
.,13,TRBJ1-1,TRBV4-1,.,CASSPVGNTEAFF,TGCGCCAGCAGCCCAGTTGGGAACACTGAAGCTTTCTTT
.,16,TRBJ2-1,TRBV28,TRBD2,CASSPSSGGLYNEQFF,TGTGCCAGCTCTCCCTCTAGCGGGGGGCTATACAATGAGCAGTTCTTC
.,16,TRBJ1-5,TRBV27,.,CASSPRRGTINQPQHF,TGTGCCAGCAGTCCCCGCAGGGGCACCATCAATCAGCCCCAGCATTTT
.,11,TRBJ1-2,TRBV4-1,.,CASSHDRQTLF,TGCGCCAGCAGCCATGACAGACAGACCCTCTTC
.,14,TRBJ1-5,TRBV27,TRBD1,CASSPDRASQPQHF,TGTGCCAGCAGCCCGGACAGGGCTTCTCAGCCCCAGCATTTT
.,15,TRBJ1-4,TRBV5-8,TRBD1,CASSRTGGYNEKLFF,TGTGCCAGCAGCAGGACAGGGGGCTACAATGAAAAACTGTTTTTT
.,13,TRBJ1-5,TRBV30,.,CAWSSGGNQPQHF,TGTGCCTGGAGCAGCGGGGGCAACCAGCCCCAGCATTTT
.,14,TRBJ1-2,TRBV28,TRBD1,CASSPPGTGYGYTF,TGTGCCAGCAGTCCACCCGGGACAGGCTATGGCTACACCTTC
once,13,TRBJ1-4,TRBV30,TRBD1,CAWSAGQDEKLFF,TGTGCCTGGAGTGCTGGACAGGACGAAAAACTGTTTTTT
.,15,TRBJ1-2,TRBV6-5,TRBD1,CASSYSTGGNYGYTF,TGTGCCAGCAGTTACTCGACAGGGGGCAACTATGGCTACACCTTC
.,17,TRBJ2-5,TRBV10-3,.,CAISYPWTVEELETQYF,TGTGCCATCAGTTACCCCTGGACAGTTGAAGAATTGGAGACCCAGTACTTC
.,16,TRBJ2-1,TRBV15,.,CATSTVTGPSYNEQFF,TGTGCCACCAGCACCGTCACAGGGCCCTCCTACAATGAGCAGTTCTTC
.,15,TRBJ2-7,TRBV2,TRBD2,CASRRGSGGGYEQYF,TGTGCCAGCAGACGTGGGAGCGGGGGAGGGTACGAGCAGTACTTC
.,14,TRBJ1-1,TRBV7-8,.,CASSLRQGNTEAFF,TGTGCCAGCAGCCTCCGGCAGGGGAACACTGAAGCTTTCTTT
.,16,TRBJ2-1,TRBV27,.,CASSPPDREGYNEQFF,TGTGCCAGCAGCCCCCCGGACAGGGAGGGGTACAATGAGCAGTTCTTC
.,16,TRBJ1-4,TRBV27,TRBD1,CASSLLGRGKREKLFF,TGTGCCAGCAGTTTATTGGGCAGGGGGAAACGAGAAAAACTGTTTTTT
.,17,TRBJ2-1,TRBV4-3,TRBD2,CASSQEGLAGVYNEQFF,TGCGCCAGCAGCCAAGAAGGCCTAGCGGGAGTCTACAATGAGCAGTTCTTC
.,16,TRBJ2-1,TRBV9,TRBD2,CASSAPGTSGYNEQFF,TGTGCCAGCAGCGCACCCGGGACTAGCGGATACAATGAGCAGTTCTTC
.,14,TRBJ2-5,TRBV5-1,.,CASSLSWSGETQYF,TGCGCCAGCAGCTTGTCTTGGAGTGGAGAGACCCAGTACTTC
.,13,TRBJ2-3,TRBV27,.,CASRGGSTDTQYF,TGTGCCAGCAGAGGGGGAAGCACAGATACGCAGTATTTT
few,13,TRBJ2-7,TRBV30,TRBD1,CAWSRQGANEQYF,TGTGCCTGGAGCCGACAGGGGGCTAACGAGCAGTACTTC
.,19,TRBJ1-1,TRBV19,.,CASSIRGQPQLFQNTEAFF,TGTGCCAGTAGTATCCGCGGACAGCCTCAACTATTTCAGAACACTGAAGCTTTCTTT
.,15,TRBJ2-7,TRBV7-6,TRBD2,CASSSLAGGSYEQYF,TGTGCCAGCAGCTCACTAGCGGGAGGGTCCTACGAGCAGTACTTC
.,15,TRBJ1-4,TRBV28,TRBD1,CASSFPGTGFEKLFF,TGTGCCAGCAGTTTTCCCGGGACAGGGTTTGAAAAACTGTTTTTT
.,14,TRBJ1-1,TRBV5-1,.,CASSLQVVNTEAFF,TGCGCCAGCAGCTTACAGGTTGTCAACACTGAAGCTTTCTTT
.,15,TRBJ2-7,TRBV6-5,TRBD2,CASRAGTSVSYEQYF,TGTGCCAGCAGAGCCGGGACTAGCGTCTCCTACGAGCAGTACTTC
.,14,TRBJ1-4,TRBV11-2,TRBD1,CASSWTGSDEKLFF,TGTGCCAGCAGCTGGACAGGGTCGGATGAAAAACTGTTTTTT